This TCR beta chain came from a study of cytomegalovirus exposure and HLA in healthy donors. Findings of the study overall: A prior analysis recorded that most TCR beta V segments were productive about 90% or about 30% of the time. Immune exposure information available was restricted to CMV serostatus.

The germline CDR1 and CDR2 sequences are LNHDA and SQIVND (reference sequence). V lost 10 bases to trimming and J lost 2 bases; unmatched junction nucleotides: 6. The length of the CDR3 is 14 residues. Notes on this clone: Its antigen is currently unknown.

This PCR relied on a set of 60 Vbeta primers and 13 Jbeta primers. Clones were sequenced by immunoSEQ multiplex PCR, and TCRdb holds only the in-frame ones, with some missing. Of 200,000 to 300,000 clones listed, roughly 81% are singletons. This clonotype was sampled from a woman between 40 and 50 years old in good health and CMV-seropositive. V usage is TRBV19 and J usage is TRBJ1-5; 9 bases are a match to TRBD1. Sequenced input: PBMCs. Here the CDR3 reads CATGTGWGNQPQHF. DNA for the CDR3: TGTGCCACAGGGACAGGGTGGGGCAATCAGCCCCAGCATTTT.